The 27 T cell receptor beta chains presented below share a single source sample, sequenced in a study of shared clonotypes between healthy human individuals. Method: immunoSEQ multiplex PCR; TCRdb's copy keeps in-frame clones and lacks some. This table has around 600,000 clones, roughly 98% appearing once. Positively selected for CCR7, the CD45RO-negative cells used as naive CD8 cells excluded terminally differentiated effector memory CD45RA+ cells. The sample comprised naive CD8+ T cells sorted from blood. All receptors come from a man aged 25-45 years in good health.

The chain uses TRBV27 and TRBJ1-1; D might be TRBD1 (5 bases). The CDR3 length is 14 residues. V lost 0 bases and J lost 4, with 9 bases in between. Germline V gives CDR1 MNHEY, CDR2 SMNVEV (reference sequence). The CDR3 sequence is CASSLSGVRTEAFF. CDR3 DNA: TGTGCCAGCAGTTTATCGGGGGTACGCACTGAAGCTTTCTTT.

The chain couples TRBV15 to TRBJ2-7; D is possibly TRBD1 (6 bases). Trimming took 5 bases from V and 3 from J, leaving 11 bases between them. CDR1 and CDR2 (germline): LNHNV, YYDKDF (reference sequence). The CDR3 spans 13 residues. The CDR3 DNA is TGTGCCACCAGCCCAGGGGTTGGCTACGAGCAGTACTTC. The encoded protein is CATSPGVGYEQYF.

V gene TRBV25-1 combines with J gene TRBJ2-3; no reliable D call. V was trimmed by 3 bases and J by 5 bases, leaving 9 bases between them. The CDR3 is made up of 13 amino acids. Germline V lookup: CDR1 MGHDK, CDR2 SYGVNS. CDR3 bases: TGTGCCAGCAGTGACCCTTTACGAGATACGCAGTATTTT. It is translated as CASSDPLRDTQYF.

This chain links TRBV15 with TRBJ2-7; D could derive from TRBD1 or TRBD2 (5 bases each). This CDR3 region has 13 residues. The V gene's germline CDR1 is LNHNV and CDR2 YYDKDF (reference sequence). Trimming took 3 bases from V and 3 from J, leaving 9 bases between them. The chain's CDR3 is CATSSGGIYEQYF. The CDR3 nucleotides read TGTGCCACCAGCAGTGGGGGTATCTACGAGCAGTACTTC.

The CDR3 DNA is TGTGCCAGCAGTCACCTGGGGAGCAATCAGCCCCAGCATTTT. The encoded protein is CASSHLGSNQPQHF. The rearrangement links TRBV2 to TRBJ1-5; no reliable D call. V lost 5 bases to trimming and J lost 1 base, with 9 bases between them. The CDR3 covers 14 residues. Germline CDR1 is SNHLY and CDR2 is FYNNEI.

This clone appeared once. This sequence joins TRBV4-3 and TRBJ2-7; tentatively, D is TRBD2 (6 bases). The V and J ends lost 4 bases and 2 bases respectively, with 24 bases between them. The CDR3 runs to 18 residues. Germline CDR1 and CDR2: LGHNA and YSLEER. Here the CDR3 reads CASSPEAAPAGFAYEQYF. The CDR3 coding sequence is TGCGCCAGCAGCCCCGAGGCGGCCCCGGCGGGATTCGCCTACGAGCAGTACTTC.

This chain connects TRBV2 to TRBJ2-7; 8 bases fit TRBD1. CDR3 length equals 14 residues. The germline V gene has CDR1 SNHLY and CDR2 FYNNEI. Trimming took 7 bases from V and 6 from J; bases not matched to a gene: 11. DNA of the CDR3: TGTGCCAGCAAATCCGGGGCAGGGGGCTTCGAGCAGTACTTC. This translates into CASKSGAGGFEQYF.

The chain recombines TRBV27 with TRBJ2-2, with D tentatively TRBD1 (5 bases). The CDR3 totals 15 residues. V lost 1 base and J 5 bases, leaving 11 bases between the germline ends. Looked up from germline, CDR1 is MNHEY and CDR2 is SMNVEV (reference sequence). The CDR3 loop is CASSLWGMGTGELFF. The DNA of the CDR3 is TGTGCCAGCAGTTTATGGGGCATGGGGACCGGGGAGCTGTTTTTT.

This clone was picked up one time. The chain is built from TRBV11-2 and TRBJ2-3, with 10 bases that match TRBD2. The length of the CDR3 is 19 residues. Looked up from germline, CDR1 is SGHAT and CDR2 is FQNNGV. The trim removed 0 bases at V and 6 bases at J, leaving 15 bases unmatched. The CDR3 DNA follows: TGTGCCAGCAGCTTAGATGGGCTAGCGGGAGTAGAGCCCTTGGATACGCAGTATTTT. Translating it yields CASSLDGLAGVEPLDTQYF.

CDR3: CASSPLHENLYGYTF. The CDR3 nucleotides are TGTGCCAGCAGCCCACTGCACGAGAACTTGTATGGCTACACCTTC. V usage is TRBV7-8 and J usage is TRBJ1-2; D ambiguous. The CDR3 covers 15 residues. Trimming took 5 bases from V and 5 from J, leaving 18 bases between them. Germline values: CDR1 SGHVS, CDR2 FQNEAQ.

This sequence joins TRBV4-1 and TRBJ1-2, with a possible D match to TRBD1 (5 bases). This CDR3 has 13 amino acids. Germline V gives CDR1 MGHRA, CDR2 YSYEKL. Trimming stripped 0 bases from V and 5 bases from J, with 7 bases between. CDR3 sequence reads: CASSQEQEYGYTF. CDR3 sequence (DNA): TGCGCCAGCAGCCAAGAACAGGAGTATGGCTACACCTTC.

The V and J genes are TRBV19 and TRBJ1-1; D possibly corresponds to TRBD1 (6 bases). Trimming took 6 bases from V and 0 from J, leaving 14 bases between them. This CDR3 region has 15 residues. Germline values: CDR1 LNHDA, CDR2 SQIVND (reference sequence). The CDR3 DNA reads as TGTGCCAGTAGCCGAGGCGGACAGTTGAACACTGAAGCTTTCTTT. This codes for CASSRGGQLNTEAFF.

V gene TRBV14 combines with J gene TRBJ2-1, with 9 positions matching TRBD2. J was trimmed by 1 base and V by 3 bases; bases with no gene match: 1. Germline CDR1 SGHDN, CDR2 FVKESK. The CDR3 is made up of 15 amino acids. The CDR3 is CASSQLAGSYNEQFF. Written as DNA, the CDR3 is TGTGCCAGCAGCCAGCTAGCGGGATCCTACAATGAGCAGTTCTTC.

Concerning this clone: This CDR3 is also generated by other DNA sequences in the sample. The chain couples TRBV7-9 to TRBJ1-5; 8 nucleotides match TRBD1. This CDR3 has 14 amino acids. The trim removed 1 base at V and 7 bases at J, leaving 3 bases unmatched. Germline V CDR1 and CDR2: SEHNR, FQNEAQ (reference sequence). The CDR3 region has the DNA TGTGCCAGCAGCTTAGGACAGGGGACCCAGCCCCAGCATTTT. It encodes CASSLGQGTQPQHF.

This chain connects TRBV7-9 to TRBJ2-3; D not certain. The CDR3 is made up of 12 amino acids. Germline V gives CDR1 SEHNR, CDR2 FQNEAQ (reference sequence). V gave up 5 bases and J gave up 6 bases, with 9 bases separating them. This chain's CDR3 is CASSPRLDTQYF. For the CDR3, the DNA is TGTGCCAGCAGCCCCCGGTTGGATACGCAGTATTTT.

The rearrangement uses TRBV7-9 and TRBJ2-2; D possibly matches TRBD1 or TRBD2 (5 bases each). Germline values: CDR1 SEHNR, CDR2 FQNEAQ (reference sequence). V was pared by 3 bases and J by 3 bases, with 17 bases between. This CDR3 is 17 amino acids long. This CDR3 is CASSLGPGFPDTGELFF. The CDR3 bases are TGTGCCAGCAGCTTGGGACCAGGGTTCCCTGACACCGGGGAGCTGTTTTTT.

The V gene is TRBV28, the J gene TRBJ1-5, with D possibly matching TRBD1 (6 bases). CDR1 is MDHEN, CDR2 SYDVKM, per germline. The CDR3 covers 15 residues. V dropped 8 bases and J dropped 2 bases, with 16 bases sitting between them. CDR3 nucleotide sequence: TGTGCCAGCCGAGGAAGGGGGTACGGCAATCAGCCCCAGCATTTT. Protein sequence: CASRGRGYGNQPQHF.

The V and J genes are TRBV10-2 and TRBJ2-4; 10 nucleotides line up with TRBD1. V shed 5 bases, J shed 5 bases, and the junction held 6 bases outside the gene matches. Germline V gene data show CDR1 as WSHSY and CDR2 as SAAADI. CDR3 length: 15 residues. This CDR3 is CASSRPGTGENIQYF. CDR3 nucleotides: TGCGCCAGCAGTAGACCCGGGACAGGGGAAAACATTCAGTACTTC.

The gene calls are TRBV27 and TRBJ2-7; D unclear. Germline values: CDR1 MNHEY, CDR2 SMNVEV (reference sequence). The CDR3 covers 14 residues. V lost 5 bases and J lost 4, with 15 bases in between. The DNA of the CDR3 is TGTGCCAGCAGTGCCAATCCTACATTTTACGAGCAGTACTTC. Translation: CASSANPTFYEQYF.

This clone was recorded only once. The chain recombines TRBV7-9 with TRBJ2-7; D possibly corresponds to TRBD2 (5 bases). V was clipped by 0 bases and J by 5 bases, with 11 bases between them. From germline, CDR1 is SEHNR and CDR2 FQNEAQ (reference sequence). CDR3 length equals 14 residues. CDR3 protein: CASSLAPSSDEQYF. In nucleotides, the CDR3 is TGTGCCAGCAGCTTAGCGCCTAGCTCTGACGAGCAGTACTTC.

V usage is TRBV29-1 and J usage is TRBJ2-7; D uncertain. CDR1 and CDR2 from the germline V gene are SQVTM and ANQGSEA. The CDR3 sequence is 11 residues long. Trimming left V 2 bases short and J 4 bases short, with 6 bases between. The DNA of the CDR3 is TGCAGCGTTGAAACTTTTTACGAGCAGTACTTC. It yields the protein CSVETFYEQYF.

This clone has a single count. The chain employs TRBV6-5 and TRBJ2-7; D gene uncertain. Germline values: CDR1 MNHEY, CDR2 SVGAGI. V dropped 2 bases and J dropped 6 bases, with 14 bases sitting between them. The CDR3 spans 14 residues. The CDR3 sequence is CASSYKALLTEQYF. The CDR3 nucleotides read TGTGCCAGCAGTTACAAAGCGCTCCTCACCGAGCAGTACTTC.

This sequence joins TRBV7-3 and TRBJ1-2; D not certain. Looked up from germline, CDR1 is SGHTA and CDR2 is FQGTGA. V dropped 5 bases and J dropped 6 bases, with 16 bases sitting between them. The CDR3 contains 14 residues. As DNA, the CDR3 is TGTGCCAGCAGCCTAAACCCAGAGACTAATGGCTACACCTTC. It is translated as CASSLNPETNGYTF.

The chain couples TRBV6-6 to TRBJ1-5; D may be TRBD1 (5 bases). CDR1 and CDR2 (germline): MNHNY, SVGAGI (reference sequence). The CDR3 spans 14 residues. Trimming shortened V by 6 bases and J by 6 bases, and 15 bases separated the two germline ends. DNA of the CDR3: TGTGCCAGCAGCCATGGTGGGGCCCCTCAGCCCCAGCATTTT. It codes for CASSHGGAPQPQHF.

The rearrangement uses TRBV14 and TRBJ2-7; TRBD1 or TRBD2 may be the D gene (5 bases each). Germline CDR1 SGHDN, CDR2 FVKESK. The V end was cut by 0 bases, the J end by 3 bases, with 15 bases between. The CDR3 runs 16 residues. The CDR3 bases are TGTGCCAGCAGCCAAGATCTGGTAGGGGACCTCTACGAGCAGTACTTC. Protein product: CASSQDLVGDLYEQYF.

Points on this clone: In the same sample, other DNA sequences code for this CDR3. This chain uses TRBV7-6 with TRBJ2-3; maybe TRBD2 (6 bases). Trimming stripped 0 bases from V and 0 bases from J, with 7 bases between. CDR1 SGHVS and CDR2 FNYEAQ come from the germline V gene. This CDR3 comprises 15 residues. The chain's CDR3 is CASSLAGGSTDTQYF. The CDR3 DNA reads as TGTGCCAGCAGCTTAGCGGGAGGCAGCACAGATACGCAGTATTTT.

The rearrangement links TRBV25-1 to TRBJ2-7, with 7 bases that match TRBD1. Trimming cost V 4 bases and J 1 base; bases outside gene matches: 4. The CDR3 contains 14 residues. Germline lookup yields CDR1 MGHDK and CDR2 SYGVNS. CDR3 region: CASSVRDSSYEQYF. The CDR3 DNA reads TGTGCCAGCAGTGTCCGGGACAGTTCCTACGAGCAGTACTTC.